These 20 T cell receptor beta chains originate from one sample sequenced in a study of T-cell memory formation after mild COVID-19. MiXCR, applied by TCRdb to the 5' RACE reads, yields one record per CDR3 protein. Here the sample spans some 450,000 distinct CDR3 sequences, approximately 19% being singletons. The sequenced sample was PBMCs or a T cell subset sorted from them (not recorded which). These receptors all stem from a man between 18 and 29 years old who had mild COVID-19 (a few samples of this study predate the infection). Cell type and time point are not known.

This clonotype appeared many times. J is TRBJ2-5 and V is TRBV4-3; D not certain. Germline assignment: CDR1 LGHNA and CDR2 YSLEER. Trimming removed 0 bases from V and 2 bases from J, with 13 bases in between. CDR3 length: 16 amino acids. The CDR3 DNA follows: TGCGCCAGCAGCCAAGATGGCCCTCAGCCGCAAGAGACCCAGTACTTC. This encodes CASSQDGPQPQETQYF.

The V and J genes are TRBV20-1 and TRBJ2-2, with no clear D. The CDR3 length is 15 residues. CDR1 DFQATT and CDR2 SNEGSKA come from the germline V gene (reference sequence). V dropped 5 bases and J dropped 0 bases, with 13 bases sitting between them. CDR3 sequence (DNA): TGCAGTGCTCCGCGTCACCACTCGAACACCGGGGAGCTGTTTTTT. Protein product: CSAPRHHSNTGELFF.

This chain uses TRBV30 with TRBJ2-3; perhaps D is TRBD1 or TRBD2 (5 bases each). This CDR3 has 13 amino acids. Germline-derived CDR1 and CDR2 are GTSNPN and SVGIG (reference sequence). V was pared by 3 bases and J by 1 base, with 8 bases between. The DNA of the CDR3 is TGTGCCTGGAGCTTGGGGGGCACAGATACGCAGTATTTT. This encodes CAWSLGGTDTQYF.

This clonotype was seen at least ten times. The V and J genes are TRBV19 and TRBJ1-1, with 7 bases that match TRBD1. Trimming removed 5 bases from V and 6 bases from J; junction bases left unmatched: 9. Germline V lookup: CDR1 LNHDA, CDR2 SQIVND (reference sequence). This CDR3 region has 14 residues. DNA for the CDR3: TGTGCCAGTAGTCCCCCTGGGGACAGTTCTGAAGCTTTCTTT. This encodes CASSPPGDSSEAFF.

This sequence joins TRBV20-1 and TRBJ1-5; weak D call: TRBD1 (5 bases). This CDR3 contains 13 residues. Germline V lookup: CDR1 DFQATT, CDR2 SNEGSKA (reference sequence). The V gene lost 4 bases and the J gene lost 3 bases, with 10 bases spanning the gap. The CDR3 coding sequence is TGCAGTGCTATTGACGGGACCAATCAGCCCCAGCATTTT. It is translated as CSAIDGTNQPQHF.

V is TRBV4-1 and J is TRBJ2-7; 11 bases agree with TRBD2. The CDR3 is made up of 16 amino acids. The germline CDR1 and CDR2 sequences are MGHRA and YSYEKL. The ends lost 3 bases at V and 4 bases at J; junction bases unmatched: 8. The CDR3 reads CASSHLWTSGWYEQYF. The CDR3 coding sequence is TGCGCCAGCAGCCATCTGTGGACTAGCGGGTGGTACGAGCAGTACTTC.

The V call is TRBV4-1, the J call TRBJ2-3; the match to TRBD1 covers 12 bases. Germline loops: CDR1 MGHRA, CDR2 YSYEKL. This CDR3 is 17 amino acids long. The V gene end was trimmed by 4 bases and the J gene end by 1 base; junction bases not matched to a gene: 6. In DNA, the CDR3 is TGCGCCAGCAGCCTACGGGGGACAGGGGGCGGCACAGATACGCAGTATTTT. Its translation: CASSLRGTGGGTDTQYF.

This clonotype was picked up a small number of times. The chain combines TRBV15 with TRBJ2-1, with a possible D match to TRBD1 (5 bases). Germline values: CDR1 LNHNV, CDR2 YYDKDF (reference sequence). CDR3 length: 15 residues. Between the trimmed V and J ends, which lost 5 bases and 5 bases, there was a span of 16 bases. The CDR3 nucleotides are TGTGCCACCAGCCTCACCCAGGGCTCAAACAATGAGCAGTTCTTC. It yields the protein CATSLTQGSNNEQFF.

The rearrangement links TRBV6-2 or TRBV6-3 to TRBJ2-1; 10 positions agree with TRBD2. From germline, CDR1 is MNHEY and CDR2 SVGEGT. With 4 bases clipped from V and 3 bases from J, the junction kept 12 bases outside the gene matches. The CDR3 contains 18 residues. The CDR3 reads CASSWNRKAGGHYNEQFF. DNA for the CDR3: TGTGCCAGCAGTTGGAATAGGAAAGCGGGGGGGCACTACAATGAGCAGTTCTTC.

V gene TRBV20-1 combines with J gene TRBJ2-7; 7 nucleotides agree with TRBD2. Germline V gene lookup returns CDR1 DFQATT and CDR2 SNEGSKA (reference sequence). With V trimmed by 0 bases and J by 4 bases, 0 bases remained unmatched. The CDR3 is 12 residues long. This CDR3 is CSAREGGYEQYV. CDR3 in DNA: TGCAGTGCTAGAGAGGGGGGGTACGAGCAGTACGTC.

This clonotype was seen a few times. The chain links TRBV7-9 to TRBJ1-2; D is undetermined. Germline V lookup: CDR1 SEHNR, CDR2 FQNEAQ (reference sequence). Trimming removed 0 bases at V and 2 bases at J, with 19 bases between. The CDR3 covers 18 residues. CDR3 bases: TGTGCCAGCAGCTTAGCGCGGGGTAATTCAGGAATAAACTATGGCTACACCTTC. Amino acids: CASSLARGNSGINYGYTF.

The chain recombines TRBV5-1 with TRBJ2-7, with D maybe TRBD1 (6 bases). CDR1 and CDR2 from the germline V gene are SGHRS and YFSETQ. V was trimmed by 1 base and J by 0 bases, leaving 17 bases between them. The length of the CDR3 is 17 residues. CDR3 in DNA: TGCGCCAGCAGCTTGCCCAGGGGTCCTGGTTACTCCTACGAGCAGTACTTC. This sequence encodes CASSLPRGPGYSYEQYF.

This clonotype has a handful of counts. The CDR3 is CASSAPARYEQYF. The CDR3 bases are TGTGCCAGCAGCGCGCCGGCTCGCTACGAGCAGTACTTC. The chain is built from TRBV9 and TRBJ2-7; D gene ambiguous. This CDR3 comprises 13 residues. Germline V gene lookup returns CDR1 SGDLS and CDR2 YYNGEE. V lost 3 bases and J 3 bases, leaving 10 bases between the germline ends.

As for this clonotype: At one end, the junction sequence differs from germline, possibly due to a read error. V is TRBV5-1 and J is TRBJ2-3; maybe TRBD1 (6 bases). Germline CDR1 and CDR2: SGHRS and YFSETQ. This CDR3 spans 13 amino acids. As DNA, the CDR3 is TGCGCTAGCAGCCTACAGGGCGTAGATACGCAGTATTTT. This encodes CASSLQGVDTQYF.

V usage is TRBV29-1 and J usage is TRBJ2-1, with D hard to call. Germline assignment: CDR1 SQVTM and CDR2 ANQGSEA. Trimming cost V 1 base and J 0 bases, with 19 bases left between them. CDR3 length: 18 residues. The DNA of the CDR3 is TGCAGCGTTGAAGGGCCTTCAGCAGGTTATAGCTCCTACAATGAGCAGTTCTTC. Translation: CSVEGPSAGYSSYNEQFF.

The V call is TRBV5-1, the J call TRBJ2-1, with 7 positions matching TRBD1. The CDR3 loop spans 15 amino acids. Germline V gene sequence: CDR1 SGHRS, CDR2 YFSETQ. Trimming at V came to 1 base and at J to 7 bases, leaving 8 bases not matched to a gene. The CDR3 bases are TGCGCCAGCAGCTTGAATTACGAGGGGGCGAATGAGCAGTTCTTC. This translates into CASSLNYEGANEQFF.

This rearrangement joins TRBV5-5 to TRBJ1-5; 12 nucleotides match TRBD1. J was trimmed by 5 bases and V by 4 bases; bases with no gene match: 7. This CDR3 contains 16 residues. Germline V gene sequence: CDR1 SGHKS, CDR2 YYEKEE (reference sequence). CDR3 sequence (DNA): TGTGCCAGCAGCCCGGGGACAGGGGGCGCCTATCAGCCCCAGCATTTT. Its protein is CASSPGTGGAYQPQHF.

This clonotype was observed many times. V and J are TRBV12-3 or TRBV12-4 and TRBJ2-2; TRBD2 aligns across 7 bases. V dropped 3 bases and J dropped 7; count of bases not matched to a gene: 5. CDR3 length equals 14 residues. CDR3: CASSFTGGVGELFF. CDR3 DNA: TGTGCCAGCAGTTTTACGGGGGGTGTCGGGGAGCTGTTTTTT.

This clonotype was seen repeatedly, ten times or more. V gene TRBV12-3 or TRBV12-4 combines with J gene TRBJ2-5, with D uncertain. Trimming took off 6 bases at V and 7 bases at J, with 18 bases between the two ends. This CDR3 has 14 residues. The CDR3: CASRTVGAFRTQYF. DNA of the CDR3: TGTGCCAGCAGAACGGTCGGCGCCTTCAGGACCCAGTACTTC.

The rearrangement joins TRBV20-1 to TRBJ2-5; 8 nucleotides match TRBD2. Per germline, CDR1 DFQATT and CDR2 SNEGSKA (reference sequence). Trimming removed 0 bases from V and 4 bases from J; junction bases left unmatched: 4. CDR3 size: 14 residues. The CDR3 spells CSARDARGGETQYF. CDR3 sequence (DNA): TGCAGTGCTAGAGATGCCCGGGGGGGAGAGACCCAGTACTTC.